One and the same sample provided the 19 T cell receptor beta chains below, sequenced in a study of beta chain features in type 1 diabetes. Isolated RNA was reverse transcribed in full, so expressed TCRB transcripts were sequenced. Method: immunoSEQ multiplex PCR; TCRdb's copy keeps in-frame clones and lacks some. The data hold hundreds of thousands of clones, with roughly 16% observed a single time. The specimen was naive CD4+ T cells from blood. Receptor source: a woman between 18 and 29 years old in good health.

This CDR3 reads CASSLGAEETQYF. For the CDR3, the DNA is TGTGCCAGCAGCTTAGGGGCCGAAGAGACCCAGTACTTC. The V call is TRBV7-3, the J call TRBJ2-5, with a weak D call TRBD1 (5 bases). The CDR3 sequence is 13 residues long. V was clipped by 2 bases and J by 3 bases, with 7 bases between them. Germline CDR1 and CDR2: SGHTA and FQGTGA.

This rearrangement joins TRBV4-2 to TRBJ1-3; D not resolved. Per germline, CDR1 LGHNA and CDR2 YNFKEQ. The CDR3 loop spans 15 amino acids. V dropped 0 bases and J dropped 7 bases, with 13 bases sitting between them. The CDR3 loop reads CASSQDWSTGNTIYF. CDR3 coding DNA: TGTGCCAGCAGCCAAGATTGGTCCACGGGGAACACCATATATTTT.

The chain has TRBV5-1 and TRBJ2-3; D gene uncertain. This CDR3 comprises 12 residues. The V and J ends lost 4 bases and 6 bases respectively, with 9 bases between them. The germline CDR1 and CDR2 sequences are SGHRS and YFSETQ. The CDR3 DNA reads as TGCGCCAGCAGCCGCCCCGGCGATACGCAGTATTTT. This sequence encodes CASSRPGDTQYF.

The V call is TRBV29-1, the J call TRBJ1-1; D unclear. The germline V gene encodes CDR1 SQVTM and CDR2 ANQGSEA. Trimming took 6 bases from V and 3 from J, leaving 17 bases between them. This CDR3 contains 14 residues. The CDR3 DNA sequence: TGCAGCGTCCATGGGAGGGTGTGGGACACTGAAGCTTTCTTT. This gives the protein CSVHGRVWDTEAFF.

This clone was recorded a few times. The chain carries TRBV7-3 and TRBJ2-1; D not certain. The CDR3 runs 16 residues. CDR1 SGHTA and CDR2 FQGTGA come from the germline V gene. The V end lost 5 bases, the J end lost 7 bases, and 21 bases lay between the germline ends. The CDR3 nucleotides are TGTGCCAGCAGCGAAAACCTACATGGGTCGGGTAATGAGCAGTTCTTC. Translation: CASSENLHGSGNEQFF.

This rearrangement joins TRBV5-6 to TRBJ2-2, with TRBD1 as a possible D gene (5 bases). Trimming shortened V by 0 bases and J by 1 base, and 7 bases separated the two germline ends. The CDR3 is 15 amino acids. The germline CDR1 and CDR2 sequences are SGHDT and YYEEEE. The CDR3 DNA follows: TGTGCCAGCAGCTTGGGCAGGGTGAACACCGGGGAGCTGTTTTTT. Protein product: CASSLGRVNTGELFF.

This clone was seen only a few times. The rearrangement joins TRBV25-1 to TRBJ2-1, with no clear D. The CDR3 totals 15 residues. The germline gives CDR1 MGHDK, CDR2 SYGVNS. The V and J ends lost 2 bases and 0 bases respectively, with 8 bases between them. CDR3 residues: CASSEVASSYNEQFF. The CDR3 DNA sequence: TGTGCCAGCAGTGAAGTCGCGAGCTCCTACAATGAGCAGTTCTTC.

The CDR3, as DNA: TGTGCCAGCTCACCAAGAACCGCCATAGCTAACTATGGCTACACCTTC. Translation: CASSPRTAIANYGYTF. The V gene is TRBV18, the J gene TRBJ1-2, with D hard to call. V lost 2 bases and J lost 0, with 13 bases in between. The germline V gene encodes CDR1 KGHSH and CDR2 LQKENI. The length of the CDR3 is 16 residues.

This clone was detected only a few times. V usage is TRBV27 and J usage is TRBJ2-1; TRBD1 matches 7 bases. The CDR3 contains 14 residues. Per germline, CDR1 MNHEY and CDR2 SMNVEV (reference sequence). V dropped 9 bases and J dropped 6; count of bases not matched to a gene: 11. CDR3: CARGHRGDTNEQFF. The CDR3, as DNA: TGTGCCAGAGGTCACAGGGGAGACACCAATGAGCAGTTCTTC.

The chain employs TRBV7-9 and TRBJ1-1, with 11 positions matching TRBD1. There are 15 residues in the CDR3. Germline CDR1 reads SEHNR; CDR2 reads FQNEAQ (reference sequence). The ends lost 10 bases at V and 3 bases at J; junction bases unmatched: 10. The CDR3 bases are TGTGCCACCCCCCATTCGGGACAGGGGGACACTGAAGCTTTCTTT. It specifies CATPHSGQGDTEAFF.

The chain is built from TRBV10-1 and TRBJ2-5; no reliable D call. Germline V gene sequence: CDR1 WNHNN, CDR2 SYGVQD (reference sequence). V dropped 2 bases and J dropped 4 bases, with 14 bases sitting between them. The CDR3 is made up of 15 amino acids. The CDR3 is CASSEGLMDRETQYF. Here the CDR3 DNA reads TGCGCCAGCAGTGAGGGATTAATGGATCGAGAGACCCAGTACTTC.

Details on this clone: The sample holds other DNA sequences that translate to the same CDR3. The gene calls are TRBV5-4 and TRBJ2-6; D call uncertain. Germline-derived CDR1 and CDR2 are SGHNT and YYREEE (reference sequence). The CDR3 totals 13 residues. The V end lost 4 bases, the J end lost 4 bases, and 6 bases lay between the germline ends. CDR3 nucleotides: TGTGCCAGCAGCCTGGCCGGGGCCAACGTCCTGACTTTC. This gives the protein CASSLAGANVLTF.

The rearrangement uses TRBV10-3 and TRBJ2-1, with D tentatively TRBD1 (6 bases). Trimming pared 7 bases from V and 1 base from J, leaving 14 bases between. Germline CDR1 ENHRY, CDR2 SYGVKD. The CDR3 totals 15 residues. The CDR3 protein is CAIMQQGISYNEQFF. The DNA for the CDR3 is TGTGCCATCATGCAACAGGGCATATCCTACAATGAGCAGTTCTTC.

The V and J genes are TRBV10-3 and TRBJ2-7; TRBD1 matches at 10 bases. Germline V gives CDR1 ENHRY, CDR2 SYGVKD. Trimming took 6 bases from V and 1 from J; bases not matched to a gene: 12. This CDR3 comprises 17 residues. The CDR3 here is CAIRGQGVPAGSYEQYF. CDR3 sequence (DNA): TGTGCCATCAGAGGACAGGGGGTACCTGCGGGATCCTACGAGCAGTACTTC.

The rearrangement uses TRBV5-4 and TRBJ1-2; D is unresolved. This CDR3 region has 13 residues. CDR1 and CDR2 from the germline V gene are SGHNT and YYREEE (reference sequence). V gave up 1 base and J gave up 4 bases, with 8 bases separating them. CDR3 loop: CASSLRAFYGYTF. The CDR3 bases are TGTGCCAGCAGCTTGAGGGCTTTCTATGGCTACACCTTC.

This clone was detected a few times. This chain connects TRBV21-1 to TRBJ2-7; whether TRBD2, the table's D call, matches the DNA was not checked. TRBV21-1 is classified as a pseudogene. The length of the CDR3 is 17 residues. The chain's CDR3 is CASSIRVVGSQVREQYF. The CDR3 nucleotides are TGTGCCAGCAGCATTCGGGTAGTTGGGTCTCAAGTAAGGGAGCAGTACTTC.

This clone came up a few times. V is TRBV5-1 and J is TRBJ2-7; the D is unclear. The V gene lost 0 bases and the J gene lost 2 bases, with 12 bases spanning the gap. CDR1 is SGHRS, CDR2 YFSETQ, per germline. This CDR3 spans 15 amino acids. In DNA, the CDR3 is TGCGCCAGCAGCTTGGAGGTTGGCCCTACCTACGAGCAGTACTTC. Residues: CASSLEVGPTYEQYF. The variable domain in full, with the rest retrieved from reference TRBV5-1 and TRBJ2-7, is KAGVTQTPRYLIKTRGQQVTLSCSPISGHRSVSWYQQTPGQGLQFLFEYFSETQRNKGNFPGRFSGRQFSNSRSEMNVSTLELGDSALYLCASSLEVGPTYEQYFGPGTRLTVT.

This clone was seen more than once but under ten times. CDR3 loop: CASSVVQGADNEQFF. The DNA of the CDR3 is TGTGCCAGCAGCGTAGTCCAGGGGGCTGACAATGAGCAGTTCTTC. The V call is TRBV9, the J call TRBJ2-1; TRBD1 matches 8 bases. Germline assignment: CDR1 SGDLS and CDR2 YYNGEE. This CDR3 is built from 15 residues. Trimming removed 0 bases from V and 5 bases from J; junction bases left unmatched: 4.

The chain has TRBV4-2 and TRBJ2-1, with 7 bases identical to TRBD2. CDR1 LGHNA and CDR2 YNFKEQ come from the germline V gene. This CDR3 spans 16 amino acids. V gave up 0 bases and J gave up 3 bases; unmatched junction bases: 5. In nucleotides, the CDR3 is TGTGCCAGCAGCCAAGATACCGGGACTATCTACAATGAGCAGTTCTTC. Residues: CASSQDTGTIYNEQFF.